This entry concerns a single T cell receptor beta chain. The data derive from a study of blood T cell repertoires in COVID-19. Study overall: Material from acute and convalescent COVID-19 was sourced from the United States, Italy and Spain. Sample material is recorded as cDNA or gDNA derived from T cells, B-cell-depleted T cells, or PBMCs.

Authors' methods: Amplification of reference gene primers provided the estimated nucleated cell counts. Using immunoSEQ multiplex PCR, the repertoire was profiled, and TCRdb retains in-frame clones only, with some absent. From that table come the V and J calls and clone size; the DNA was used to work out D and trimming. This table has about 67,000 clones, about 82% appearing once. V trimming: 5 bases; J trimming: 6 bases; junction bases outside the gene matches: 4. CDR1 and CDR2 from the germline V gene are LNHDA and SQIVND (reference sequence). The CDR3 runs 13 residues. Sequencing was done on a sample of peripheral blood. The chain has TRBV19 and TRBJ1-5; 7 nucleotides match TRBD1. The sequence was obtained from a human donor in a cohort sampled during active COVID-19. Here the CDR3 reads CASSQGGVQPQHF. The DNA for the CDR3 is TGTGCCAGTAGTCAGGGGGGCGTTCAGCCCCAGCATTTT.